This TCR beta chain was sequenced for a study of cytomegalovirus exposure and HLA in healthy donors. Turning to the study itself: Inside one of the first data releases sat about 85 million unique TCRs taken from HLA-typed donors. The study, taken as a whole, reports: Being productive about 87% or about 30% of the time was typical of most TCR beta V segments in an earlier analysis. Solely CMV serostatus was available to characterize immune exposure. A further, later analysis showed that HLA-associated TCR beta chains (compared with equally common others) were more clonally expanded.

Germline CDR1 SGHRS, CDR2 YFSETQ. Trimming took off 6 bases at V and 5 bases at J, with 23 bases between the two ends. CDR3 length equals 16 residues. With regard to this clone: Its antigen is currently unknown.

A multiplex PCR was run with 60 Vbeta primers and 13 Jbeta primers. Profiled with immunoSEQ multiplex PCR; TCRdb holds only in-frame clones, not every one. In total, the table holds approximately 38,000 clones. The sequenced material came from PBMCs. J is TRBJ1-1 and V is TRBV5-1, with a weak D call TRBD1 (5 bases). The sequence was obtained from a man aged 25 to 40 in good health and CMV-seronegative. CDR3 protein: CASTPKGQSRGTEAFF. Written as DNA, the CDR3 is TGCGCCAGCACCCCAAAGGGGCAGAGTCGAGGAACTGAAGCTTTCTTT.